The source of this TCR beta chain is a study of cytomegalovirus exposure and HLA in healthy donors. A note on this clone: The antigen is unknown.

The PCR employed 60 Vbeta primers together with 13 Jbeta primers. Clones were sequenced by immunoSEQ multiplex PCR, and TCRdb holds only the in-frame ones, with some missing. Among around 190,000 clones listed, approximately 79% were seen once. Germline trimming cut 5 bases from V and 5 bases from J; bases unmatched to any gene: 4. Germline CDR1 MDHEN, CDR2 SYDVKM. The CDR3 sequence is 14 residues long. Study-wide results and caveats: CMV serostatus stood as the only immune exposure information on hand.

The chain has TRBV28 and TRBJ2-7; 12 bases match TRBD1. The source material was PBMCs. This sequence was found in a woman between 18 and 30 years old in good health and CMV-seronegative. The CDR3 sequence is CASSTGQGAHEQYF. The CDR3 coding sequence is TGTGCCAGCAGTACGGGACAGGGGGCCCACGAGCAGTACTTC.